Only a few counts were recorded for the clone carrying this T cell receptor (beta chain). No antigen is known for it. The sample comes from a study of T cell responses to AZD1222 COVID-19 vaccine. The table came from immunoSEQ multiplex PCR; TCRdb's copy has only in-frame clones and leaves some out. The sample lists about 67,000 clones; approximately 83% were seen once. This CDR3 comprises 14 residues. Trimming took off 4 bases at V and 10 bases at J, with 15 bases between the two ends. The V gene's germline CDR1 is SGDLS and CDR2 YYNGEE. Study-level findings and limits: Most donors were white British, females outnumbered males, and clonal diversity was possibly underestimated. The repertoires were collected only after the peak T cell response.

The TCR comes from an adult who received the AZD1222 COVID-19 vaccine. The sequencing here drew on peripheral blood, taken 28 days after the second AZD1222 dose. The V and J genes are TRBV9 and TRBJ1-6; D perhaps matches TRBD1 (5 bases). CDR3 loop: CASSFSGLGSPLHF. In DNA form, the CDR3 reads TGTGCCAGCAGCTTTTCAGGGTTAGGGTCACCCCTCCACTTT.